Listed below are T cell receptor beta chains from one sample, sequenced in a study of blood T cell repertoires in COVID-19. Assay: immunoSEQ multiplex PCR; the TCRdb copy retains only in-frame clones and omits some. Among about 120,000 clones, approximately 82% were seen once, and the ten largest hold roughly 7%. Sequencing used peripheral blood. These receptors all come from a man between 65 and 85 years old with active or convalescent COVID-19. CDR3s include the opening cysteine and the closing phenylalanine or tryptophan. D genes are given only for firm matches. Clone size is not always given. Where it is, it says once, few, many or a class for expanded clones.

v_call	d_call	clone_size	j_call	cdr3_aa	cdr3_nt
TRBV29-1	TRBD1	.	TRBJ2-7	CSVATGGMYEQYF	TGCAGCGTTGCCACAGGGGGCATGTACGAGCAGTACTTC
TRBV5-1	.	.	TRBJ2-3	CASSLRSSGNTDTQYF	TGCGCCAGCAGCCTACGGAGTAGCGGAAACACAGATACGCAGTATTTT
TRBV13	TRBD2	.	TRBJ2-2	CASSPIPSGRLDTGELFF	TGTGCCAGCAGCCCCATCCCTAGCGGGAGGTTGGACACCGGGGAGCTGTTTTTT
TRBV10-2	.	.	TRBJ1-4	CASSEVGGQSLKLFF	TGCGCCAGCAGTGAAGTCGGGGGGCAGTCATTAAAACTGTTTTTT
TRBV11-2	TRBD2	once	TRBJ2-5	CASSPPGGGFETQYF	TGTGCCAGCAGCCCCCCCGGGGGGGGCTTCGAGACCCAGTACTTC
TRBV11-3	.	few	TRBJ2-1	CASSFPPGNEQFF	TGTGCCAGCAGCTTCCCCCCAGGGAATGAGCAGTTCTTC
TRBV18	.	.	TRBJ1-1	CASSPISQLNTEAFF	TGTGCCAGCTCACCAATTTCACAGTTGAACACTGAAGCTTTCTTT
TRBV11-2	TRBD2	.	TRBJ2-5	CASSFTSGGVKETQYF	TGTGCCAGCAGCTTCACTAGCGGGGGGGTAAAAGAGACCCAGTACTTC
TRBV6-6	TRBD2	.	TRBJ2-7	CASSPRDRQAGGVGNEQYF	TGTGCCAGCAGTCCCAGGGACAGGCAAGCGGGAGGGGTGGGGAACGAGCAGTACTTC
TRBV11-2	TRBD1	.	TRBJ1-3	CASSPQGFGNTIYF	TGTGCCAGCAGCCCACAGGGGTTTGGAAACACCATATATTTT
TRBV7-2	TRBD2	.	TRBJ2-3	CASSLAGTSGADTQYF	TGTGCCAGCAGCTTAGCCGGGACTAGCGGCGCAGATACGCAGTATTTT
TRBV7-2	.	.	TRBJ1-5	CASSLGQDSQPQHF	TGTGCCAGCAGCTTAGGACAGGATTCACAGCCCCAGCATTTT
TRBV10-3	.	.	TRBJ2-3	CAISASGDTQYF	TGTGCCATCAGTGCATCCGGGGATACGCAGTATTTT
TRBV7-6	.	.	TRBJ2-7	CASSFPPGYEQYF	TGTGCCAGCAGCTTCCCCCCCGGCTACGAGCAGTACTTC
TRBV5-4	.	.	TRBJ1-2	CASSTRNQDYGYTF	TGTGCCAGCAGCACCCGCAACCAGGACTATGGCTACACCTTC
TRBV10-3	.	.	TRBJ2-7	CAISDRDTYEQYF	TGTGCCATCAGTGACAGGGATACTTACGAGCAGTACTTC
TRBV14	.	.	TRBJ2-1	CASSPDIQHYNEQFF	TGTGCCAGCAGCCCGGACATTCAACATTACAATGAGCAGTTCTTC
TRBV30	TRBD1	.	TRBJ1-6	CAWKTGGAYSPLHF	TGTGCCTGGAAGACAGGGGGCGCTTATTCACCCCTCCACTTT
TRBV4-2	TRBD1	.	TRBJ1-2	CASSQAGQAYGYTF	TGTGCCAGCAGCCAAGCCGGACAGGCTTATGGCTACACCTTC
TRBV19	.	.	TRBJ1-3	CASSIRRKDSGNTIYF	TGTGCCAGTAGTATCCGCAGGAAAGACTCTGGAAACACCATATATTTT
TRBV7-8	.	.	TRBJ2-7	CASSLEAGVYEQYF	TGTGCCAGCAGCTTAGAGGCCGGGGTCTACGAGCAGTACTTC
TRBV27	.	.	TRBJ1-6	CASRRNLGPGEGSPLHF	TGTGCCAGCAGAAGAAATCTTGGACCGGGGGAGGGATCACCCCTCCACTTT
TRBV18	.	.	TRBJ2-1	CASSPLGLVYNEQFF	TGTGCCAGCTCACCACTAGGCCTAGTATACAATGAGCAGTTCTTC
TRBV1	.	.	TRBJ1-4	CTSSQDLEGIVANEKLFF	TGCACCAGCAGCCAAGATCTTGAGGGAATAGTGGCTAATGAAAAACTGTTTTTT
TRBV2	.	.	TRBJ2-7	CASSGGWRSYEQYF	TGTGCCAGCAGTGGAGGTTGGAGATCTTACGAGCAGTACTTC
TRBV5-4	.	.	TRBJ2-1	CASSRDSENEQFF	TGTGCCAGCAGCCGGGACTCCGAAAATGAGCAGTTCTTC
TRBV5-1	TRBD1	once	TRBJ1-2	CASSAQGDYGYTF	TGCGCCAGCAGCGCACAGGGGGACTATGGCTACACCTTC
TRBV18	.	once	TRBJ2-1	CASSPPTRNDEQFF	TGTGCCAGCTCACCACCGACACGGAACGATGAGCAGTTCTTC
TRBV5-6	TRBD2	.	TRBJ2-1	CASSERTSGAVNEQFF	TGTGCCAGCAGTGAAAGGACTAGCGGGGCGGTCAATGAGCAGTTCTTC
TRBV6-5	.	.	TRBJ2-2	CASSRGPRGTGELFF	TGTGCCAGCAGCCGGGGACCGCGGGGCACCGGGGAGCTGTTTTTT
TRBV20-1	.	.	TRBJ1-2	CSALEFGYTF	TGCAGTGCCCTAGAATTTGGCTACACCTTC
TRBV10-3	.	.	TRBJ2-5	CAISEAPRGREETQYF	TGTGCCATCAGTGAGGCCCCTCGAGGGCGTGAAGAGACCCAGTACTTC
TRBV7-3	TRBD2	.	TRBJ2-3	CASSSRGGSDTQYF	TGTGCCAGCAGCTCACGGGGGGGATCAGATACGCAGTATTTT
TRBV11-2	.	.	TRBJ2-7	CASTSAYEQYF	TGTGCCAGCACCTCAGCCTACGAGCAGTACTTC
TRBV10-3	TRBD1	once	TRBJ1-5	CAISESGQGNQPQHF	TGTGCCATCAGTGAGTCGGGACAGGGGAATCAGCCCCAGCATTTT
TRBV6-5	.	.	TRBJ1-1	CASSLDRPHTGAFF	TGTGCCAGCAGTCTAGACAGGCCCCACACAGGAGCTTTCTTT
TRBV10-1	.	.	TRBJ2-3	CASSESISHLGGRTDTQYF	TGCGCCAGCAGTGAGTCCATCTCGCACTTAGGGGGAAGGACAGATACGCAGTATTTT